Below are 23 T cell receptor beta chains sequenced from a single sample in a study of blood T cell repertoires in COVID-19. TCRdb keeps only in-frame clones here, not all; method: immunoSEQ multiplex PCR. This sample has under 95,000 clones; roughly nine tenths occur once, and the top ten carry approximately 2.4%. Sequencing was done on a sample of peripheral blood. The receptors stem from a man aged 50 to 60 with COVID-19, enrolled during active disease.

The rearrangement uses TRBV30 and TRBJ2-2; D perhaps matches TRBD2 (5 bases). This CDR3 is built from 15 residues. V lost 5 bases and J lost 1, with 14 bases in between. The V gene's germline CDR1 is GTSNPN and CDR2 SVGIG (reference sequence). For the CDR3, the DNA is TGTGCCTGGGGCGAGGGTATTCGGAACACCGGGGAGCTGTTTTTT. Translation gives CAWGEGIRNTGELFF.

The CDR3 protein is CASSSTGVGEKLFF. In nucleotides, the CDR3 is TGCGCCAGCAGCTCGACCGGGGTGGGTGAAAAACTGTTTTTT. The chain has TRBV5-1 and TRBJ1-4, with no clear D. V shed 3 bases and J shed 7 bases, with 13 bases lying between them. This CDR3 is built from 14 residues. Germline V gene data show CDR1 as SGHRS and CDR2 as YFSETQ.

The chain employs TRBV19 and TRBJ2-2; perhaps TRBD1 as D (5 bases). CDR3 length: 12 amino acids. The germline V gene encodes CDR1 LNHDA and CDR2 SQIVND (reference sequence). V was trimmed by 5 bases and J by 5 bases, leaving 6 bases between them. The CDR3 protein is CASSQGTGELFF. The CDR3 region has the DNA TGTGCCAGTAGTCAGGGAACCGGGGAGCTGTTTTTT.

The gene calls are TRBV7-3 and TRBJ1-4; D might be TRBD1 (5 bases). Germline V gene data show CDR1 as SGHTA and CDR2 as FQGTGA. The CDR3 covers 17 residues. Trimming left V 3 bases short and J 3 bases short, with 17 bases between. The CDR3 is CASSFWFGGSSNEKLFF. The CDR3 bases are TGTGCCAGCAGCTTTTGGTTCGGGGGAAGCTCTAATGAAAAACTGTTTTTT.

This chain uses TRBV7-3 with TRBJ2-2; 7 bases fit TRBD2. This CDR3 has 17 residues. CDR1 is SGHTA and CDR2 is FQGTGA in the germline V gene. J lost 4 bases, V lost 2 bases, and 10 bases had no gene match. In nucleotides, the CDR3 is TGTGCCAGCAGCTTAGATCAGGCCCGACTAGCCACCGGGGAGCTGTTTTTT. Protein sequence: CASSLDQARLATGELFF.

The chain combines TRBV9 with TRBJ2-1, with D perhaps TRBD2 (5 bases). CDR1 is SGDLS and CDR2 is YYNGEE in the germline V gene. The length of the CDR3 is 14 residues. Trimming pared 2 bases from V and 9 bases from J, leaving 15 bases between. CDR3 in DNA: TGTGCCAGCAGCGTGCTAGCTGAAAGTGGTGAGCAGTTCTTC. Translation: CASSVLAESGEQFF.

The chain couples TRBV6-5 to TRBJ2-6; D ambiguous. The CDR3 extends over 14 amino acids. Germline values: CDR1 MNHEY, CDR2 SVGAGI. The V and J ends lost 5 bases and 0 bases respectively, with 5 bases between them. The CDR3 loop is CASSPGSGANVLTF. CDR3 DNA sequence: TGTGCCAGCAGTCCCGGCTCTGGGGCCAACGTCCTGACTTTC.

With respect to this clone: Other DNA sequences in the same sample also yield this CDR3. The chain links TRBV5-1 to TRBJ2-5; TRBD1 agrees at 10 bases. CDR1 and CDR2 from the germline V gene are SGHRS and YFSETQ. V shed 1 base, J shed 1 base, and the junction held 1 base outside the gene matches. There are 15 residues in the CDR3. CDR3 in amino acids: CASSLRTGGQETQYF. The CDR3, as DNA: TGCGCCAGCAGCTTGAGGACAGGGGGCCAAGAGACCCAGTACTTC.

DNA of the CDR3: TGTGCCAGTGCGGACAGGGGGCGGTTGGAGACCCAGTACTTC. It codes for CASADRGRLETQYF. The chain joins TRBV19 to TRBJ2-5; 11 bases line up with TRBD1. The CDR3 covers 14 residues. Trimming at V came to 8 bases and at J to 5 bases, leaving 7 bases not matched to a gene. CDR1 is LNHDA, CDR2 SQIVND, per germline (reference sequence). The variable domain in full, completed from reference TRBV19 and TRBJ2-5, reads DGGITQSPKYLFRKEGQNVTLSCEQNLNHDAMYWYRQDPGQGLRLIYYSQIVNDFQKGDIAEGYSVSREKKESFPLTVTSAQKNPTAFYLCASADRGRLETQYFGPGTRLLVL.

The chain uses TRBV19 and TRBJ2-2; D is uncertain. Germline V CDR1 and CDR2: LNHDA, SQIVND (reference sequence). V dropped 2 bases and J dropped 4 bases, with 8 bases sitting between them. This CDR3 comprises 14 residues. The DNA of the CDR3 is TGTGCCAGTAGTATACGCGGCGGCACCGGGGAGCTGTTTTTT. Its translation: CASSIRGGTGELFF.

The chain joins TRBV18 to TRBJ1-2; maybe TRBD1 (6 bases). The CDR3 runs to 17 residues. CDR1 KGHSH and CDR2 LQKENI come from the germline V gene. Trimming shortened V by 1 base and J by 0 bases, and 15 bases separated the two germline ends. The chain's CDR3 is CASSPLAGASTNYGYTF. Written as DNA, the CDR3 is TGTGCCAGCTCACCACTCGCAGGGGCGTCAACTAACTATGGCTACACCTTC.

The V and J genes are TRBV7-3 and TRBJ2-1; 7 nucleotides match TRBD1. CDR3 size: 13 residues. V shed 6 bases, J shed 5 bases, and the junction held 4 bases outside the gene matches. Germline CDR1 SGHTA, CDR2 FQGTGA. The DNA of the CDR3 is TGTGCCAGCAGTTCAGGGGGAAACAATGAGCAGTTCTTC. Translating gives CASSSGGNNEQFF.

The rearrangement joins TRBV7-2 to TRBJ2-7, with 7 nucleotides matching TRBD2. Germline CDR1 is SGHTA and CDR2 is FQGNSA. The CDR3 covers 15 residues. Trimming cost V 1 base and J 2 bases; bases outside gene matches: 5. CDR3 nucleotide sequence: TGTGCCAGCAGCTTAGTGGCTAGCGGAACCTACGAGCAGTACTTC. This encodes CASSLVASGTYEQYF.

The chain recombines TRBV11-2 with TRBJ1-3; perhaps TRBD1 as D (5 bases). Trimming cost V 6 bases and J 1 base, with 13 bases left between them. There are 15 residues in the CDR3. Germline loops: CDR1 SGHAT, CDR2 FQNNGV. The chain's CDR3 is CASSPNQGSGNTIYF. The CDR3 DNA follows: TGTGCCAGCAGTCCAAATCAGGGTTCTGGAAACACCATATATTTT.

The V call is TRBV6-4, the J call TRBJ2-2; 7 bases align to TRBD1. Trimming at V came to 3 bases and at J to 3 bases, leaving 1 base not matched to a gene. The CDR3 sequence is 14 residues long. Germline V gene sequence: CDR1 MRHNA, CDR2 SNTAGT. CDR3 loop: CASSEGQYTGELFF. The CDR3 DNA sequence: TGTGCCAGCAGTGAGGGACAGTACACCGGGGAGCTGTTTTTT.

The chain employs TRBV7-2 and TRBJ2-1; a possible D gene is TRBD2 (6 bases). The germline V gene encodes CDR1 SGHTA and CDR2 FQGNSA. V was shortened by 1 base and J by 12 bases, with 16 bases between the two germline ends. The CDR3 is 14 amino acids. The CDR3, as DNA: TGTGCCAGCAGCTTAGGGCTAGCGACTCCGGGGCAGTTCTTC. This encodes CASSLGLATPGQFF.

This clone is a singleton in its sample. The V and J genes are TRBV25-1 and TRBJ1-4; 9 bases are a match to TRBD1. Germline loops: CDR1 MGHDK, CDR2 SYGVNS. The CDR3 loop spans 14 amino acids. V dropped 7 bases and J dropped 6; count of bases not matched to a gene: 6. This CDR3 reads CASTEQGAHEKLFF. The CDR3, as DNA: TGTGCCAGCACCGAACAGGGGGCGCATGAAAAACTGTTTTTT.

The CDR3 DNA reads TGTGCCAGCAGCCCCGAACCTCGGGGGGGTCAGCCCCAGCATTTT. It codes for CASSPEPRGGQPQHF. The rearrangement joins TRBV4-2 to TRBJ1-5; D may be TRBD1 (5 bases). V lost 4 bases, J lost 6 bases, and 16 bases lay in between. The length of the CDR3 is 15 residues. Germline V CDR1 and CDR2: LGHNA, YNFKEQ.

The chain is built from TRBV7-3 and TRBJ2-4, with 10 positions matching TRBD2. Germline V lookup: CDR1 SGHTA, CDR2 FQGTGA. V was clipped by 2 bases and J by 10 bases; unmatched bases: 5. CDR3 length equals 14 residues. The DNA for the CDR3 is TGTGCCAGCAGCTTAGAAGCGGGAGGGGAAATTCAGTACTTC. It is translated as CASSLEAGGEIQYF.

This chain links TRBV30 with TRBJ1-4, with 8 bases that match TRBD1. Germline V gene lookup returns CDR1 GTSNPN and CDR2 SVGIG (reference sequence). V was clipped by 3 bases and J by 8 bases; unmatched bases: 5. The CDR3 is made up of 13 amino acids. The CDR3 nucleotides are TGTGCCTGGAGCGACAGGGGAGGAGAAAAACTGTTTTTT. Its protein is CAWSDRGGEKLFF.

J is TRBJ1-2 and V is TRBV28, with 8 bases that match TRBD1. The CDR3 is 13 amino acids. The V and J ends lost 7 bases and 4 bases, in that order; junction bases with no gene match: 5. Germline V gene lookup returns CDR1 MDHEN and CDR2 SYDVKM. This CDR3 is CASTQDRVYGYTF. In nucleotides, the CDR3 is TGTGCCAGCACCCAGGACAGGGTCTATGGCTACACCTTC.

This sequence joins TRBV29-1 and TRBJ2-1, with 8 nucleotides matching TRBD2. In germline, CDR1 is SQVTM, CDR2 ANQGSEA. This CDR3 has 12 amino acids. With 8 bases clipped from V and 8 bases from J, the junction kept 8 bases outside the gene matches. The DNA of the CDR3 is TGCAGCACAGAAAGCGGGAGCTATGAGCAGTTCTTC. Translation: CSTESGSYEQFF.

The rearrangement joins TRBV6-2 or TRBV6-3 to TRBJ2-6; D gene uncertain. In germline, CDR1 is MNHEY, CDR2 SVGEGT. This CDR3 spans 16 amino acids. With 2 bases removed from V and 0 bases from J, the gap between germline ends came to 8 bases. This chain's CDR3 is CASSYPPNSGANVLTF. The DNA of the CDR3 is TGTGCCAGCAGTTACCCCCCAAACTCTGGGGCCAACGTCCTGACTTTC.